This entry lists 19 T cell receptor beta chains sequenced from one sample in a study of CD8 T cells in Susac syndrome. Roughly 0.45 to 1 ug RNA was reverse transcribed with random hexamers. TCRdb re-called the immunoSEQ multiplex PCR reads through MiXCR, storing one row per CDR3 protein. The table includes a few hundred thousand distinct CDR3 sequences, about 94% detected once. Sequenced material: CD4+ T cells from PBMCs. These receptors all stem from a human donor with Susac syndrome.

The rearrangement links TRBV19 to TRBJ2-6, with 9 bases identical to TRBD2. The germline V gene has CDR1 LNHDA and CDR2 SQIVND (reference sequence). The V and J ends lost 7 bases and 1 base, in that order; junction bases with no gene match: 8. The CDR3 has 17 residues. CDR3: CASKGGGAGSGANVLTF. CDR3 DNA: TGTGCCAGTAAGGGCGGGGGGGCCGGATCTGGGGCCAACGTCCTGACTTTC.

This chain links TRBV24-1 with TRBJ1-2; 7 bases match TRBD1. CDR1 is KGHDR, CDR2 SFDVKD, per germline. Trimming cost V 8 bases and J 4 bases; bases outside gene matches: 0. This CDR3 is 11 amino acids long. CDR3 nucleotides: TGTGCCACCAAGGGGGCCTATGGCTACACCTTC. This sequence encodes CATKGAYGYTF.

J is TRBJ2-5 and V is TRBV3-1; D assignment may be TRBD1 or TRBD2 (5 bases each). The germline CDR1 and CDR2 sequences are LGHDT and YNNKEL (reference sequence). The CDR3 extends over 16 amino acids. The V gene lost 1 base and the J gene lost 2 bases, with 14 bases spanning the gap. Written as DNA, the CDR3 is TGTGCCAGCAGCCAAGTTGGGACGAGGCAGCAAGAGACCCAGTACTTC. It is translated as CASSQVGTRQQETQYF.

This chain links TRBV28 with TRBJ1-2; 9 positions match TRBD1. The germline V gene has CDR1 MDHEN and CDR2 SYDVKM. The CDR3 is 14 residues long. V shed 10 bases, J shed 3 bases, and the junction held 9 bases outside the gene matches. CDR3 region: CATSPGQGDYGYTF. As DNA, the CDR3 is TGTGCCACCTCCCCGGGACAGGGTGACTATGGCTACACCTTC.

In nucleotides, the CDR3 is TGTGCCAGCAATTCAGAGGGGGCGCGTGGGAAAGAGACCCAGTACTTC. Its protein product is CASNSEGARGKETQYF. V gene TRBV6-6 combines with J gene TRBJ2-5; 7 bases match TRBD1. The germline gives CDR1 MNHNY, CDR2 SVGAGI (reference sequence). V dropped 7 bases and J dropped 3; count of bases not matched to a gene: 14. The CDR3 runs 16 residues.

This clonotype was found once. The V and J genes are TRBV4-2 and TRBJ2-3; TRBD2 agrees at 11 bases. Trimming removed 2 bases from V and 10 bases from J; junction bases left unmatched: 2. Germline V gene data show CDR1 as LGHNA and CDR2 as YNFKEQ. The CDR3 runs to 13 residues. The CDR3 nucleotides read TGTGCCAGCAGCCAATCTAGCGGGGGGTCGCAGTATTTT. Translated, it gives CASSQSSGGSQYF.

The chain couples TRBV24-1 to TRBJ2-5; D might be TRBD2 (7 bases). The CDR3 totals 15 residues. Trimming removed 3 bases at V and 5 bases at J, with 15 bases between. CDR1 and CDR2 from the germline V gene are KGHDR and SFDVKD. The CDR3 spells CATSDPSRGGETQYF. The CDR3, as DNA: TGTGCCACCAGTGATCCCAGCAGGGGAGGGGAGACCCAGTACTTC.

The chain carries TRBV5-1 and TRBJ1-1; D gene ambiguous. CDR1 and CDR2 (germline): SGHRS, YFSETQ. The ends were cut back, 0 bases at V and 0 bases at J, with 6 bases in the middle. CDR3 size: 14 residues. The CDR3 nucleotides are TGCGCCAGCAGCTTGGAGATTTTGAACACTGAAGCTTTCTTT. Protein product: CASSLEILNTEAFF. Looking up the rest from reference TRBV5-1 and TRBJ1-1 gives the full variable domain: KAGVTQTPRYLIKTRGQQVTLSCSPISGHRSVSWYQQTPGQGLQFLFEYFSETQRNKGNFPGRFSGRQFSNSRSEMNVSTLELGDSALYLCASSLEILNTEAFFGQGTRLTVV.

The V gene is TRBV4-1, the J gene TRBJ1-4, with 7 bases aligning to TRBD1. The germline V gene has CDR1 MGHRA and CDR2 YSYEKL. The CDR3 is 14 amino acids. The junction had 1 base not matched to a gene; V was cut back by 5 bases and J by 1 base. CDR3 bases: TGCGCCAGCAGCAACAGGGGAACTAATGAAAAACTGTTTTTT. This encodes CASSNRGTNEKLFF.

V is TRBV7-2 and J is TRBJ1-1; D is unresolved. The germline gives CDR1 SGHTA, CDR2 FQGNSA. This CDR3 has 14 amino acids. Trimming removed 5 bases from V and 0 bases from J, with 10 bases in between. The chain's CDR3 is CASSPAVVNTEAFF. For the CDR3, the DNA is TGTGCCAGCAGCCCCGCAGTAGTGAACACTGAAGCTTTCTTT.

The V gene is TRBV3-1, the J gene TRBJ2-7, with D tentatively TRBD1 (6 bases). CDR1 is LGHDT, CDR2 YNNKEL, per germline (reference sequence). V was pared by 2 bases and J by 6 bases, with 11 bases between. CDR3 length: 13 residues. CDR3 loop: CASSQNRAGEQYF. The CDR3 nucleotides read TGTGCCAGCAGCCAAAACAGGGCGGGCGAGCAGTACTTC.

This sequence joins TRBV20-1 and TRBJ2-3; 9 bases align to TRBD2. Germline CDR1 reads DFQATT; CDR2 reads SNEGSKA (reference sequence). This CDR3 has 15 amino acids. The V gene end was trimmed by 3 bases and the J gene end by 2 bases; junction bases not matched to a gene: 6. The CDR3 region has the DNA TGCAGTGCTAGCCGGGCTAGCGGGGCCACAGATACGCAGTATTTT. It encodes CSASRASGATDTQYF.

V is TRBV2 and J is TRBJ2-1, with 14 bases aligning to TRBD2. CDR1 is SNHLY and CDR2 is FYNNEI in the germline V gene. The V segment lost 9 bases and the J segment 2 bases; nucleotides outside the gene matches: 9. This CDR3 region has 17 residues. CDR3 in DNA: TGTGCCAGAGGACTAGCGGGGGGCCACGGCACCTACAATGAGCAGTTCTTC. Encoded protein: CARGLAGGHGTYNEQFF.

The gene calls are TRBV15 and TRBJ1-2; D is uncertain. Germline V gene data show CDR1 as LNHNV and CDR2 as YYDKDF (reference sequence). CDR3 size: 15 residues. V was shortened by 0 bases and J by 8 bases, with 16 bases between the two germline ends. CDR3 nucleotide sequence: TGTGCCACCAGCAGAGATCACGGGGTTACGGGAGGCTACACCTTC. Its translation is CATSRDHGVTGGYTF.

The rearrangement joins TRBV18 to TRBJ1-2, with a weak D call TRBD1 (6 bases). Trimming removed 4 bases from V and 0 bases from J, with 12 bases in between. Germline V gene data show CDR1 as KGHSH and CDR2 as LQKENI. CDR3 length equals 15 residues. CDR3 in DNA: TGTGCCAGCTCACTATCGGACAGAGCTAACTATGGCTACACCTTC. Encoded protein: CASSLSDRANYGYTF.

In its sample, this clonotype was seen a few times. CDR3 sequence (DNA): TGTGCCAGCACCCGGACAGGGCAAGAGACCCAGTACTTC. The encoded protein is CASTRTGQETQYF. The gene calls are TRBV28 and TRBJ2-5; 8 bases agree with TRBD1. Looked up from germline, CDR1 is MDHEN and CDR2 is SYDVKM. Germline trimming cut 7 bases from V and 2 bases from J; bases unmatched to any gene: 3. The CDR3 is 13 amino acids.

The chain has TRBV18 and TRBJ1-6; D is undetermined. Germline V gene data show CDR1 as KGHSH and CDR2 as LQKENI. The CDR3 has 14 amino acids. V lost 3 bases and J 10 bases, leaving 13 bases between the germline ends. CDR3 loop: CASSPTPTGSPLHF. CDR3 DNA sequence: TGTGCCAGCTCACCTACTCCGACGGGGTCACCCCTCCACTTT.

The chain employs TRBV6-5 and TRBJ1-5, with D unclear. This CDR3 region has 15 residues. Trimming cost V 5 bases and J 4 bases, with 15 bases left between them. Per the germline V gene, CDR1 is MNHEY and CDR2 is SVGAGI. CDR3 sequence (DNA): TGTGCCAGCAGTCCTACGGGGTCGTCAAATCAGCCCCAGCATTTT. It encodes CASSPTGSSNQPQHF.

This sequence joins TRBV6-5 and TRBJ1-6; the D is unclear. Per the germline V gene, CDR1 is MNHEY and CDR2 is SVGAGI. V was cut by 10 bases and J by 9 bases, with 13 bases left in between. CDR3 length equals 12 residues. This CDR3 reads CATREGASPLHF. CDR3 in DNA: TGTGCCACCAGAGAGGGAGCTTCACCCCTCCACTTT.